Given below is one T cell receptor beta chain in context. The data were produced by immunoSEQ multiplex PCR, yet TCRdb's version contains in-frame clones alone and is incomplete. The sample consists of about 180,000 clones, roughly four fifths of them appearing once. Per the germline V gene, CDR1 is SGHAT and CDR2 is FQNNGV. With 6 bases clipped from V and 6 bases from J, the junction kept 9 bases outside the gene matches. The CDR3 totals 15 residues. The data belong to a study of blood T cell repertoires in COVID-19. The genes are TRBV11-2 and TRBJ2-2; 8 bases align to TRBD1. The receptor was isolated from a human donor in a cohort sampled during active COVID-19. Sample: peripheral blood. In DNA, the CDR3 is TGTGCCAGCAGTCCCCGGGACAGGATCTCCGGGGAGCTGTTTTTT. Amino acid sequence: CASSPRDRISGELFF. The complete variable domain, with remaining parts taken from reference TRBV11-2 and TRBJ2-2, reads EAGVAQSPRYKIIEKRQSVAFWCNPISGHATLYWYQQILGQGPKLLIQFQNNGVVDDSQLPKDRFSAERLKGVDSTLKIQPAKLEDSAVYLCASSPRDRISGELFFGEGSRLTVL.